These 14 T cell receptor beta chains originate from one sample sequenced in a study of T cell responses to AZD1222 COVID-19 vaccine. Profiled with immunoSEQ multiplex PCR; TCRdb holds only in-frame clones, not every one. The table has some 150,000 clones, about 93% seen once. Sample: peripheral blood, taken on day 0 of AZD1222 vaccination. The receptors stem from an adult in good health.

The chain employs TRBV5-5 and TRBJ2-1, with 16 bases matching TRBD2. The CDR3 covers 18 residues. CDR1 and CDR2 from the germline V gene are SGHKS and YYEKEE (reference sequence). With V trimmed by 4 bases and J by 5 bases, 9 bases remained unmatched. The CDR3 DNA sequence: TGTGCCAGCAGCCTGGGACTAGCGGGAGGGCCGATAAACAATGAGCAGTTCTTC. It is translated as CASSLGLAGGPINNEQFF.

This chain links TRBV19 with TRBJ2-3, with D perhaps TRBD2 (6 bases). V was clipped by 8 bases and J by 0 bases, with 24 bases between them. The CDR3 is made up of 18 amino acids. CDR1 is LNHDA and CDR2 is SQIVND in the germline V gene (reference sequence). The CDR3 DNA sequence: TGTGCCAGTGGGATGAGACTAGAGGATTACACTAGCACAGATACGCAGTATTTT. Its protein product is CASGMRLEDYTSTDTQYF.

The chain joins TRBV12-3 or TRBV12-4 to TRBJ1-1; a possible D gene is TRBD1 (5 bases). Trimming cost V 5 bases and J 10 bases, with 11 bases left between them. The CDR3 runs 11 residues. This chain's CDR3 is CASSPGGVAFF. For the CDR3, the DNA is TGTGCCAGCAGTCCTGGGGGGGTAGCTTTCTTT.

This sequence joins TRBV5-6 and TRBJ1-1, with 7 bases aligning to TRBD1. Losses at the gene ends were 0 bases for V and 8 bases for J; bases not matched to a gene: 7. The CDR3 totals 14 residues. Germline CDR1 SGHDT, CDR2 YYEEEE. The DNA of the CDR3 is TGTGCCAGCAGCTTGGCCGCCCGGGACAGAGAAGCTTTCTTT. Its protein is CASSLAARDREAFF. The variable domain in full, completed from reference TRBV5-6 and TRBJ1-1, reads DAGVTQSPTHLIKTRGQQVTLRCSPKSGHDTVSWYQQALGQGPQFIFQYYEEEERQRGNFPDRFSGHQFPNYSSELNVNALLLGDSALYLCASSLAARDREAFFGQGTRLTVV.

This chain joins TRBV6-7 and TRBJ1-3, with a possible D match to TRBD1 (5 bases). TRBV6-7 is an ORF, with its function uncertain. The CDR3 runs 16 residues. V shed 2 bases and J shed 0 bases, with 11 bases lying between them. The CDR3 DNA is TGTGCCAGCAGTTACCCCGGGGACTACTCTGGAAACACCATATATTTT. Translation gives CASSYPGDYSGNTIYF.

This chain uses TRBV7-8 with TRBJ1-5; weak D call: TRBD1 (6 bases). Per the germline V gene, CDR1 is SGHVS and CDR2 is FQNEAQ. Between the trimmed V and J ends, which lost 0 bases and 3 bases, there was a span of 9 bases. The CDR3 is made up of 15 amino acids. This chain's CDR3 is CASSLAGGANQPQHF. CDR3 bases: TGTGCCAGCAGCTTAGCGGGGGGGGCCAATCAGCCCCAGCATTTT.

The rearrangement joins TRBV5-5 to TRBJ1-5, with unresolved D. Germline-derived CDR1 and CDR2 are SGHKS and YYEKEE (reference sequence). Trimming removed 1 base at V and 4 bases at J, with 12 bases between. The CDR3 has 15 residues. DNA of the CDR3: TGTGCCAGCAGCTTGTCCGTCGGGGTGAATCAGCCCCAGCATTTT. Its protein product is CASSLSVGVNQPQHF.

V is TRBV10-3 and J is TRBJ1-6; D is ambiguous. The V gene's germline CDR1 is ENHRY and CDR2 SYGVKD. CDR3 length: 13 residues. Deletions cut 8 bases from V and 4 bases from J, with 9 bases between. DNA of the CDR3: TGTGCCATCGGCGAATCATATAATTCACCCCTCCACTTT. Residues: CAIGESYNSPLHF.

Concerning this clone: Different DNA sequences within this sample yield the same CDR3. The rearrangement joins TRBV9 to TRBJ1-2; D might be TRBD1 (6 bases). CDR3 length: 14 residues. Germline V lookup: CDR1 SGDLS, CDR2 YYNGEE. V was pared by 0 bases and J by 1 base, with 7 bases between. The CDR3 region is CASSVGRGNYGYTF. The CDR3, as DNA: TGTGCCAGCAGCGTAGGCAGGGGTAACTATGGCTACACCTTC.

V and J are TRBV10-2 and TRBJ2-5, with 12 bases lining up with TRBD2. Trimming at V came to 7 bases and at J to 2 bases, leaving 11 bases not matched to a gene. The CDR3 runs to 17 residues. In germline, CDR1 is WSHSY, CDR2 SAAADI. CDR3 region: CASKGASGRAGQETQYF. CDR3 bases: TGCGCCAGCAAAGGGGCTAGCGGGAGGGCGGGTCAAGAGACCCAGTACTTC.

The rearrangement joins TRBV6-1 to TRBJ1-1, with unresolved D. This CDR3 spans 13 amino acids. Germline V lookup: CDR1 MNHNS, CDR2 SASEGT. The ends were cut back, 0 bases at V and 7 bases at J, with 9 bases in the middle. The CDR3 reads CASSEANPLEAFF. The CDR3 DNA sequence: TGTGCCAGCAGTGAAGCAAACCCCCTTGAAGCTTTCTTT.

The rearrangement joins TRBV18 to TRBJ1-5; a weak D match, TRBD1 (6 bases). Trimming took 4 bases from V and 2 from J, leaving 15 bases between them. The CDR3 has 16 residues. Germline CDR1 reads KGHSH; CDR2 reads LQKENI. CDR3 loop: CASSHLEGGGNQPQHF. As DNA, the CDR3 is TGTGCCAGCTCACACCTAGAAGGGGGAGGCAATCAGCCCCAGCATTTT.

The rearrangement uses TRBV6-5 and TRBJ1-2; TRBD1 is a possible D gene (6 bases). There are 13 residues in the CDR3. The germline CDR1 and CDR2 sequences are MNHEY and SVGAGI. The ends were cut back, 6 bases at V and 2 bases at J, with 10 bases in the middle. The CDR3 reads CASRYRVNYGYTF. The CDR3 DNA reads TGTGCCAGCAGGTACAGGGTCAACTATGGCTACACCTTC.

The V and J genes are TRBV6-6 and TRBJ1-4, with a weak D call TRBD1 (6 bases). The CDR3 covers 15 residues. Trimming cost V 5 bases and J 5 bases, with 15 bases left between them. CDR1 and CDR2 (germline): MNHNY, SVGAGI (reference sequence). CDR3 sequence: CASSDQGRGNEKLFF. The CDR3 region has the DNA TGTGCCAGCAGTGACCAAGGCAGGGGAAATGAAAAACTGTTTTTT.